This T cell receptor beta chain was sequenced for a study of T cell responses to AZD1222 COVID-19 vaccine. On this clone itself: Its antigen is as yet unknown.

Germline lookup yields CDR1 GTSNPN and CDR2 SVGIG (reference sequence). The CDR3 contains 13 residues. V was shortened by 0 bases and J by 6 bases, with 9 bases between the two germline ends. Whole-study results and caveats: Of the AZD1222 recipients, only 5 to 7 were seropositive at baseline.

Data came from immunoSEQ multiplex PCR; TCRdb stores just in-frame clones and leaves some out. The sample consists of roughly 120,000 clones, approximately 83% of them appearing once. The V and J genes are TRBV30 and TRBJ1-5; D unresolved. The receptor's source is an adult in good health. Material: peripheral blood, obtained on day 0 of MenACWY control vaccination. The CDR3 bases are TGTGCCTGGAGTGTTGATATTGGTCAGCCCCAGCATTTT. Its translation is CAWSVDIGQPQHF.